This is a list of T cell receptor beta chains from one sample in a study of CD8 T cells in Susac syndrome. TCRdb analysed the immunoSEQ multiplex PCR reads with MiXCR anew, one entry per CDR3 protein. The sample yields around 160,000 distinct CDR3 sequences, around 94% seen once. Specimen: CD4+ T cells from PBMCs. The receptors here all came from a human donor with multiple sclerosis. Each CDR3 is given with its conserved first and last residue.

v_call: TRBV12-3/TRBV12-4
j_call: TRBJ2-5
cdr3_aa: CASRPGQGTYLQETQYF

v_call: TRBV18
j_call: TRBJ2-4
cdr3_aa: CASSPVEGKNIQYF

v_call: TRBV4-2
j_call: TRBJ1-5
cdr3_aa: CASSLVLGQGEYSNQPQHF

v_call: TRBV6-5
j_call: TRBJ1-1
cdr3_aa: CASSYRGANTEAFF

v_call: TRBV27
j_call: TRBJ2-3
cdr3_aa: CASSLILAGGVDTQYF

v_call: TRBV12-3/TRBV12-4
j_call: TRBJ1-2
cdr3_aa: CATNAQTGIGGYTF

v_call: TRBV6-2/TRBV6-3
j_call: TRBJ2-2
cdr3_aa: CASSGDRDTGELFF

v_call: TRBV18
j_call: TRBJ1-1
cdr3_aa: CASSLEGVNTEAFF

v_call: TRBV3-1
j_call: TRBJ2-2
cdr3_aa: CASSPLGGANTGELFF

v_call: TRBV28
j_call: TRBJ1-1
cdr3_aa: CASSTTGGNTEAFF

v_call: TRBV12-3/TRBV12-4
j_call: TRBJ2-5
cdr3_aa: CASSPWDGGRETQYF

v_call: TRBV27
j_call: TRBJ1-5
cdr3_aa: CASSSLGQNNQPQHF

v_call: TRBV5-6
j_call: TRBJ2-7
cdr3_aa: CASSSPGSRAYEQYF

v_call: TRBV7-6
j_call: TRBJ2-3
cdr3_aa: CASSLGTGAADTQYF